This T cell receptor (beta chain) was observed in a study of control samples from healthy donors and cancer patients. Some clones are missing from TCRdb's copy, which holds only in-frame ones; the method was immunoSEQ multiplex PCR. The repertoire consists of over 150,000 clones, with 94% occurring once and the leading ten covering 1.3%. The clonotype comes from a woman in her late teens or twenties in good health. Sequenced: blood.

The CDR3: CASSPLGQGPNYGYTF. CDR3 sequence (DNA): TGTGCCAGTAGTCCCCTCGGACAGGGACCTAACTATGGCTACACCTTC. The J gene is TRBJ1-2, the V gene TRBV19, with 8 bases aligning to TRBD1. Trimming took 5 bases from V and 0 from J; bases not matched to a gene: 8. The CDR3 runs to 16 residues. Germline values: CDR1 LNHDA, CDR2 SQIVND (reference sequence). The whole variable domain, remainder taken from reference TRBV19 and TRBJ1-2, is DGGITQSPKYLFRKEGQNVTLSCEQNLNHDAMYWYRQDPGQGLRLIYYSQIVNDFQKGDIAEGYSVSREKKESFPLTVTSAQKNPTAFYLCASSPLGQGPNYGYTFGSGTRLTVV.